This T cell receptor beta chain is drawn from a study of T cell responses to AZD1222 COVID-19 vaccine. V lost 5 bases, J lost 7 bases, and 14 bases lay in between. Germline CDR1 and CDR2: MGHDK and SYGVNS. CDR3 size: 14 residues. Clones were read by immunoSEQ multiplex PCR, and TCRdb kept only the in-frame ones, dropping some. Found here are 150,000 to 200,000 clones, roughly 92% of them singletons; the top ten hold about 3%. This clone was seen a single time. Sequences were derived from peripheral blood, sampled on day 0 of AZD1222 vaccination. The rearrangement uses TRBV25-1 and TRBJ1-4; maybe TRBD1 (6 bases). The TCR was taken from an adult in good health. The CDR3 coding sequence is TGTGCCAGCAGTCCGACCGGGACACTTGAAAAACTGTTTTTT. Translated, it gives CASSPTGTLEKLFF.